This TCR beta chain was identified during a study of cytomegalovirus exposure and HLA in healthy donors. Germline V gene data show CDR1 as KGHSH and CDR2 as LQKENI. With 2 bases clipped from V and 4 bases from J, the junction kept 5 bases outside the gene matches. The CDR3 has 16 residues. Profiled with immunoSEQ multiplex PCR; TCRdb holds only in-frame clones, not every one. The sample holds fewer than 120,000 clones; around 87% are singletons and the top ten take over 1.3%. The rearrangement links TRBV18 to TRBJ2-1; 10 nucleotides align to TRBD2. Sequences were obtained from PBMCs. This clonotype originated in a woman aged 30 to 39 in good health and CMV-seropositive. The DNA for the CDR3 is TGTGCCAGCTCACCAATAGCGGGAGGAACGTACAATGAGCAGTTCTTC. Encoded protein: CASSPIAGGTYNEQFF. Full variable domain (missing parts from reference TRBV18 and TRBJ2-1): NAGVMQNPRHLVRRRGQEARLRCSPMKGHSHVYWYRQLPEEGLKFMVYLQKENIIDESGMPKERFSAEFPKEGPSILRIQQVVRGDSAAYFCASSPIAGGTYNEQFFGPGTRLTVL.